This T cell receptor (beta chain) was found in a study of CD8 T cells in Susac syndrome. Study-wide results and caveats: The CD4+ T cell repertoires from Susac syndrome exhibited no clonal expansion.

TCR beta sequences were obtained from blood CD8+ and CD4+ T cells. In regard to this clonotype: Its antigen is as yet unknown.

The CDR3 is 12 residues long. Looked up from germline, CDR1 is MGHDK and CDR2 is SYGVNS. V was shortened by 3 bases and J by 3 bases, with 4 bases between the two germline ends. The RNA input was about 0.5 to 1 ug, and it was reverse transcribed with random hexamers. Amplification of TCR beta CDR3 by immunoSEQ multiplex PCR spanned 54 Vbeta and 13 Jbeta. MiXCR, run by TCRdb on the immunoSEQ multiplex PCR reads, gives a single entry per CDR3 protein. The sample includes about 170,000 distinct CDR3 sequences, roughly 95% of them seen just once. The genes are TRBV25-1 and TRBJ2-3, with D hard to call. Source material: CD4+ T cells from PBMCs. The receptor was derived from a human donor with Susac syndrome. The CDR3 DNA reads as TGTGCCAGCAGTGACCTTACAGATACGCAGTATTTT. Its protein product is CASSDLTDTQYF. Supplemented by reference TRBV25-1 and TRBJ2-3, the full variable domain reads EADIYQTPRYLVIGTGKKITLECSQTMGHDKMYWYQQDPGMELHLIHYSYGVNSTEKGDLSSESTVSRIRTEHFPLTLESARPSHTSQYLCASSDLTDTQYFGPGTRLTVL.